The 32 T cell receptor beta chains reported below all come from one sample, sequenced in a study of CD8 T cells in ankylosing spondylitis. One entry per CDR3 protein, called by TCRdb with MiXCR from the 5' RACE reads. The sample lists 130,000 or so distinct CDR3 sequences; 6.5% to 9% were seen once. The specimen sequenced was blood, either unsorted or a sorted T cell fraction (not recorded which). Source of these receptors: a male donor with ankylosing spondylitis or in good health (not recorded which).

This clonotype was seen repeatedly, ten times or more. The chain combines TRBV5-1 with TRBJ2-1; D not certain. In germline, CDR1 is SGHRS, CDR2 YFSETQ. The CDR3 spans 12 residues. Trimming removed 2 bases at V and 9 bases at J, with 9 bases between. CDR3 nucleotide sequence: TGCGCCAGCAGCTTTACAACGACTGAGCAGTTCTTC. Translation gives CASSFTTTEQFF.

This clonotype was recorded at least ten times. The chain links TRBV10-3 to TRBJ1-2; no definite D call. In germline, CDR1 is ENHRY, CDR2 SYGVKD. The CDR3 is 14 residues long. The CDR3 sequence is CASWNMGVNYGYTF. In nucleotides, the CDR3 is TGTGCTAGCTGGAATATGGGAGTAAACTATGGCTACACCTTC.

At least ten counts were recorded for this clonotype. The J gene is TRBJ2-2, the V gene TRBV12-3 or TRBV12-4; maybe TRBD2 (6 bases). With 3 bases removed from V and 3 bases from J, the gap between germline ends came to 11 bases. The CDR3 is 15 amino acids. The DNA of the CDR3 is TGTGCCAGCAGTTTTGGAGGGCCCCACACCGGGGAGCTGTTTTTT. It is translated as CASSFGGPHTGELFF.

This clonotype was detected a few times. The chain is built from TRBV5-5 and TRBJ1-2; 8 nucleotides align to TRBD1. Germline-derived CDR1 and CDR2 are SGHKS and YYEKEE (reference sequence). The CDR3 is 16 amino acids. Losses at the gene ends were 3 bases for V and 8 bases for J; bases not matched to a gene: 15. The CDR3 coding sequence is TGTGCCAGCAGCTCCCCCGACAGGGGTCAAAGGGAAGGCTACACCTTC. Protein: CASSSPDRGQREGYTF.

This clonotype has more than one count but fewer than ten. The chain employs TRBV7-9 and TRBJ2-7; 7 bases align to TRBD2. Germline V CDR1 and CDR2: SEHNR, FQNEAQ (reference sequence). This CDR3 region has 12 residues. Trimming removed 5 bases from V and 6 bases from J; junction bases left unmatched: 4. CDR3 sequence: CASSKLAREQYF. The DNA for the CDR3 is TGTGCCAGCAGCAAACTAGCGCGCGAGCAGTACTTC.

In the case of this clonotype: Because it lacks the conserved phenylalanine or tryptophan at the end, this CDR3 is likely a read error. V gene TRBV7-8 combines with J gene TRBJ1-3, with a tentative D call TRBD1 (5 bases). V was trimmed by 0 bases and J by 9 bases, leaving 24 bases between them. Germline CDR1 SGHVS, CDR2 FQNEAQ. This CDR3 is 18 amino acids long. The CDR3 bases are TGTGCCAGCAGCTTAGCAGGGGCCTTTGGTTCAGTCTTAAGCACCATATATTCT. It encodes CASSLAGAFGSVLSTIYS.

This clonotype was counted at least ten times. The chain links TRBV20-1 to TRBJ2-1, with a possible D match to TRBD2 (6 bases). V shed 6 bases and J shed 8 bases, with 14 bases lying between them. The CDR3 extends over 12 amino acids. CDR1 is DFQATT, CDR2 SNEGSKA, per germline (reference sequence). The CDR3 is CSAWRGSDEQFF. In DNA form, the CDR3 reads TGCAGTGCCTGGCGGGGTAGCGATGAGCAGTTCTTC.

This clonotype was seen ten or more times. V usage is TRBV29-1 and J usage is TRBJ1-4; possibly TRBD1 for D (6 bases). V lost 4 bases and J lost 8, with 17 bases in between. Germline values: CDR1 SQVTM, CDR2 ANQGSEA. The CDR3 sequence is 14 residues long. The CDR3: CSVADSGAIEKLFF. For the CDR3, the DNA is TGCAGCGTTGCGGACAGTGGGGCTATCGAAAAACTGTTTTTT.

V gene TRBV11-2 combines with J gene TRBJ2-1, with D perhaps matching TRBD2 (5 bases). The CDR3 has 14 residues. The V end was cut by 1 base, the J end by 8 bases, with 12 bases between. Germline V CDR1 and CDR2: SGHAT, FQNNGV. CDR3 coding DNA: TGTGCCAGCAGCTTAGGCAGTAGCGCGCATGAGCAGTTCTTC. It specifies CASSLGSSAHEQFF.

This clonotype was observed many times. The chain uses TRBV12-3 or TRBV12-4 and TRBJ2-7; perhaps TRBD1 as D (6 bases). Trimming took 2 bases from V and 9 from J, leaving 14 bases between them. This CDR3 has 13 residues. DNA for the CDR3: TGTGCCAGCAGTTTAACCGGACAGCCTCGGCAGTACTTC. Protein sequence: CASSLTGQPRQYF.

The chain has TRBV11-2 and TRBJ2-7, with D possibly TRBD2 on 5 matching bases. Looked up from germline, CDR1 is SGHAT and CDR2 is FQNNGV. This CDR3 is 15 amino acids long. V was clipped by 6 bases and J by 4 bases, with 19 bases between them. DNA for the CDR3: TGTGCCAGCAGGGGAAGAGGAGGAGGCGGTTACGAGCAGTACTTC. Translating gives CASRGRGGGGYEQYF.

This clonotype was picked up many times. This chain's CDR3 is CASSLDRRPYEQYF. The CDR3 DNA reads TGTGCCAGCAGTTTGGACAGGAGACCCTACGAGCAGTACTTC. The rearrangement uses TRBV28 and TRBJ2-7; 7 bases fit TRBD1. This CDR3 has 14 residues. The germline V gene encodes CDR1 MDHEN and CDR2 SYDVKM. Unmatched junction bases numbered 4, after V lost 3 bases and J lost 2 bases.

This clonotype was observed many times. The chain uses TRBV5-6 and TRBJ1-1; possible D gene TRBD1, 5 bases. The CDR3 has 15 amino acids. CDR1 is SGHDT, CDR2 YYEEEE, per germline. V was cut by 4 bases and J by 0 bases, with 13 bases left in between. For the CDR3, the DNA is TGTGCCAGCAGCCGGGGCAGGGTCATGAACACTGAAGCTTTCTTT. Its protein is CASSRGRVMNTEAFF.

A word on this clonotype: An end of the junction differs from the germline gene, which may be a read error. J is TRBJ2-7 and V is TRBV5-6; D ambiguous. Germline V gene lookup returns CDR1 SGHDT and CDR2 YYEEEE. The CDR3 extends over 12 amino acids. CDR3 region: CASSGRSSEQSF. For the CDR3, the DNA is TGTGCCAGCAGCGGTAGGTCCTCCGAGCAGTCCTTC.

The chain couples TRBV13 to TRBJ1-1; possible D gene TRBD1, 5 bases. Trimming shortened V by 3 bases and J by 1 base, and 18 bases separated the two germline ends. Per germline, CDR1 PRHDT and CDR2 FYEKMQ (reference sequence). The CDR3 contains 17 residues. This chain's CDR3 is CASSFSSSGMWNTEAFF. CDR3 DNA sequence: TGTGCCAGCAGCTTTAGTTCATCAGGGATGTGGAACACTGAAGCTTTCTTT.

This clonotype occurred many times. The chain has TRBV5-1 and TRBJ1-1; 10 positions match TRBD1. Germline-derived CDR1 and CDR2 are SGHRS and YFSETQ. V lost 4 bases and J lost 3; bases outside the gene matches: 9. The CDR3 has 16 amino acids. The CDR3 sequence is CASSPGTGDGYTEAFF. For the CDR3, the DNA is TGCGCCAGCAGCCCCGGGACAGGGGATGGGTACACTGAAGCTTTCTTT.

This clonotype was seen a handful of times. V usage is TRBV5-1 and J usage is TRBJ2-3, with TRBD2 identical over 14 bases. Germline CDR1 is SGHRS and CDR2 is YFSETQ. CDR3 length: 15 amino acids. V shed 4 bases, J shed 6 bases, and the junction held 4 bases outside the gene matches. DNA for the CDR3: TGCGCCAGCAGCACGGGACTAGCGGGGGTGGATACGCAGTATTTT. Translated, it gives CASSTGLAGVDTQYF.

This clonotype was observed at least ten times. Here the CDR3 DNA reads TGCAGTGCTAGAGAATCGGGACAGGGCTTACAGCCCCAGCATTTT. This encodes CSARESGQGLQPQHF. V gene TRBV20-1 combines with J gene TRBJ1-5, with 9 bases lining up with TRBD1. Germline trimming cut 0 bases from V and 7 bases from J; bases unmatched to any gene: 7. The germline gives CDR1 DFQATT, CDR2 SNEGSKA (reference sequence). CDR3 length: 15 residues.

This clonotype was seen at least ten times. The chain uses TRBV5-1 and TRBJ1-3, with D hard to call. V was trimmed by 0 bases and J by 4 bases, leaving 8 bases between them. The CDR3 is 14 residues long. The germline V gene encodes CDR1 SGHRS and CDR2 YFSETQ. CDR3: CASSLEVAGNTIYF. The CDR3 region has the DNA TGCGCCAGCAGCTTGGAAGTGGCGGGAAACACCATATATTTT.

This clonotype was counted at least ten times. This chain uses TRBV10-3 with TRBJ2-7, with 9 bases aligning to TRBD2. The germline V gene encodes CDR1 ENHRY and CDR2 SYGVKD. V lost 7 bases, J lost 3 bases, and 7 bases stayed unmatched. The CDR3 loop spans 14 amino acids. DNA for the CDR3: TGTGCCATCACGGCTAGCGGGGCTCTCTACGAGCAGTACTTC. Its protein product is CAITASGALYEQYF.

Many counts were recorded for this clonotype. The CDR3 nucleotides are TGCGCCAGCAGCTTTAAGGGGGGCATTGGCTACACCTTC. Amino acids: CASSFKGGIGYTF. The rearrangement uses TRBV5-1 and TRBJ1-2, with D tentatively TRBD1 (6 bases). CDR3 length: 13 residues. The V end was cut by 2 bases, the J end by 7 bases, with 12 bases between. Germline values: CDR1 SGHRS, CDR2 YFSETQ.

Ten or more counts support this clonotype. The chain has TRBV20-1 and TRBJ1-5, with D perhaps TRBD1 (6 bases). CDR1 is DFQATT and CDR2 is SNEGSKA in the germline V gene (reference sequence). This CDR3 is built from 15 residues. V was cut by 0 bases and J by 1 base, with 10 bases left in between. The CDR3 sequence is CSAREQGQSNQPQHF. DNA for the CDR3: TGCAGTGCTAGAGAGCAGGGGCAGAGCAATCAGCCCCAGCATTTT.

This clonotype was seen only once. This may stem from a read error, because a much larger clone lies one nucleotide away. This chain links TRBV11-2 with TRBJ2-7; the D call may be TRBD1 or TRBD2 (5 bases each). The CDR3 is 18 amino acids. CDR1 is SGHAT, CDR2 FQNNGV, per germline. The CDR3 coding sequence is TGTGCCAGCAGCTTAGAGGGCTTGACGGGGCGAAGCTCCTACGAGCAGTCCTTC. The encoded protein is CASSLEGLTGRSSYEQSF.

This clonotype was counted ten times or more. The rearrangement links TRBV7-2 to TRBJ2-2, with D maybe TRBD2 (6 bases). The CDR3 is made up of 17 amino acids. Between the trimmed V and J ends, which lost 1 base and 2 bases, there was a span of 14 bases. CDR1 is SGHTA and CDR2 is FQGNSA in the germline V gene. The CDR3 DNA reads as TGTGCCAGCAGCTTAGGTCGGGGCGGGGTAAACACCGGGGAGCTGTTTTTT. Protein sequence: CASSLGRGGVNTGELFF.

In this sample, this clonotype turned up many times. The chain is built from TRBV20-1 and TRBJ2-5, with D uncertain. The CDR3 is 10 amino acids. Germline assignment: CDR1 DFQATT and CDR2 SNEGSKA (reference sequence). Trimming took off 6 bases at V and 5 bases at J, with 7 bases between the two ends. DNA of the CDR3: TGCAGTGCCGTAATGGAGACCCAGTACTTC. Its translation is CSAVMETQYF.

This clonotype was observed a few times. The chain has TRBV7-2 and TRBJ2-1, with 7 nucleotides matching TRBD2. The CDR3 runs to 13 residues. J lost 6 bases, V lost 2 bases, and 1 base had no gene match. Germline V gene data show CDR1 as SGHTA and CDR2 as FQGNSA. Here the CDR3 reads CASSLRLANEQFF. In DNA form, the CDR3 reads TGTGCCAGCAGCTTACGACTAGCCAATGAGCAGTTCTTC. Using reference TRBV7-2 and TRBJ2-1 for the parts outside the CDR3, the full variable domain is GAGVSQSPSNKVTEKGKDVELRCDPISGHTALYWYRQSLGQGLEFLIYFQGNSAPDKSGLPSDRFSAERTGGSVSTLTIQRTQQEDSAVYLCASSLRLANEQFFGPGTRLTVL.

This clonotype was counted at least ten times. The gene calls are TRBV4-1 and TRBJ1-3; D unresolved. This CDR3 spans 20 amino acids. In germline, CDR1 is MGHRA, CDR2 YSYEKL. Trimming removed 3 bases from V and 4 bases from J, with 28 bases in between. The CDR3 is CASSHPSGLPDGFSGNTIYF. As DNA, the CDR3 is TGCGCCAGCAGCCATCCCTCCGGTCTCCCGGACGGATTTAGCGGAAACACCATATATTTT.

This clonotype was detected only once. This may be a read error, as it is one base from a much larger clone. This chain links TRBV7-9 with TRBJ1-2; weak D call: TRBD1 (5 bases). CDR3 length: 14 residues. Germline V gene sequence: CDR1 SEHNR, CDR2 FQNEAQ (reference sequence). The CDR3 here is CASSSREEFYGHTF. For the CDR3, the DNA is TGTGCCAGCAGCAGCAGGGAGGAGTTCTATGGCCACACCTTC.

This clonotype was picked up many times. This sequence joins TRBV7-2 and TRBJ1-1; TRBD1 aligns across 7 bases. Unmatched junction bases numbered 10, after V lost 2 bases and J lost 4 bases. Germline CDR1 SGHTA, CDR2 FQGNSA. The CDR3 loop spans 16 amino acids. CDR3 nucleotide sequence: TGTGCCAGCAGCTTAAGCCAGGGGGGCTGGGGCACTGAAGCTTTCTTT. It translates to CASSLSQGGWGTEAFF. Full variable domain (outside the CDR3, taken from reference TRBV7-2 and TRBJ1-1): GAGVSQSPSNKVTEKGKDVELRCDPISGHTALYWYRQSLGQGLEFLIYFQGNSAPDKSGLPSDRFSAERTGGSVSTLTIQRTQQEDSAVYLCASSLSQGGWGTEAFFGQGTRLTVV.

This clonotype came up many times. This rearrangement joins TRBV5-1 to TRBJ1-2; 9 bases align to TRBD1. Trimming took 0 bases from V and 2 from J; bases not matched to a gene: 2. The germline V gene has CDR1 SGHRS and CDR2 YFSETQ. This CDR3 has 15 amino acids. Written as DNA, the CDR3 is TGCGCCAGCAGCTTGGCCGGGACAGGGAACTATGGCTACACCTTC. It translates to CASSLAGTGNYGYTF. Full variable domain (remainder filled in from reference TRBV5-1 and TRBJ1-2): KAGVTQTPRYLIKTRGQQVTLSCSPISGHRSVSWYQQTPGQGLQFLFEYFSETQRNKGNFPGRFSGRQFSNSRSEMNVSTLELGDSALYLCASSLAGTGNYGYTFGSGTRLTVV.

This clonotype came up many times. V is TRBV20-1 and J is TRBJ2-7, with D uncertain. The germline V and J ends were trimmed by 5 bases and 6 bases, with 20 bases remaining between them. Germline loops: CDR1 DFQATT, CDR2 SNEGSKA (reference sequence). This CDR3 is 14 amino acids long. For the CDR3, the DNA is TGCAGTGCTCCTGTCGATGTATCTCTCCCCGAGCAGTACTTC. As protein: CSAPVDVSLPEQYF.

This clonotype was seen at least ten times. The chain recombines TRBV7-9 with TRBJ1-1; D unresolved. Looked up from germline, CDR1 is SEHNR and CDR2 is FQNEAQ (reference sequence). The CDR3 extends over 14 amino acids. The ends were cut back, 5 bases at V and 1 base at J, with 11 bases in the middle. This CDR3 is CASSAVQKNTEAFF. The CDR3 bases are TGTGCCAGCAGCGCGGTACAGAAGAACACTGAAGCTTTCTTT.